The TCR beta chain described here comes from a study of blood T cell repertoires in COVID-19. Background on the study: Sites in the United States, Italy and Spain provided acute and convalescent COVID-19 samples. PBMCs, B-cell-depleted T cells, or T cells were the source of the cDNA or gDNA that made up the material.

Original data processing: Using reference gene primer amplification, nucleated cell counts were estimated. Data came from immunoSEQ multiplex PCR; TCRdb stores just in-frame clones and leaves some out. V, J and clone size were drawn from that table, and D and trimming were deduced from the DNA. Counted here are about 170,000 clones, around 85% occurring once; the ten biggest clones make up 6.5% to 7.5%. Germline CDR1 SGHDT, CDR2 YYEEEE. There are 14 residues in the CDR3. V was trimmed by 0 bases and J by 1 base, leaving 7 bases between them. Followed longitudinally, the Seattle patients had been enrolled during active infection.

The chain couples TRBV5-6 to TRBJ2-5, with D uncertain. What was sequenced was peripheral blood. The receptor was isolated from a man older than 75 with COVID-19, enrolled during active disease. The CDR3 bases are TGTGCCAGCAGCTTGGACAGCATCCAAGAGACCCAGTACTTC. Amino acid sequence: CASSLDSIQETQYF.